The 20 T cell receptor beta chains presented below share a single source sample, sequenced in a study of T cell responses to AZD1222 COVID-19 vaccine (TCRdb year 2021). The sample's time point label is to be understood as: baseline before first vaccination. Receptor libraries were prepared by the immunoSEQ multiplex PCR assay. TCRdb obtained this table from immuneACCESS and retained in-frame rearrangements with V and J assigned. These tables miss some clones; where compared with another copy, unresolved V genes account for less than half of the shortfall, and the remainder is unexplained. The sample records around 150,000 clones, around nine tenths of which are singletons. The ten largest clonotypes hold 1.9% of the sample. Sequenced here: peripheral blood, sampled on day 0 of AZD1222 vaccination. These receptors were obtained from an adult in good health.

The chain uses TRBV5-6 and TRBJ1-6; D perhaps matches TRBD1 (5 bases). Trimming removed 0 bases at V and 9 bases at J, with 10 bases between. Germline CDR1 reads SGHDT; CDR2 reads YYEEEE. The CDR3 is made up of 14 amino acids. Here the CDR3 reads CASSLGQGGSPLHF. CDR3 sequence (DNA): TGTGCCAGCAGCTTGGGGCAGGGAGGTTCACCCCTCCACTTT.

The chain recombines TRBV2 with TRBJ1-5; D might be TRBD1 (5 bases). V lost 7 bases to trimming and J lost 8 bases, with 18 bases between them. Germline CDR1 SNHLY, CDR2 FYNNEI. The CDR3 runs to 14 residues. CDR3 in amino acids: CASTTNGGVEPQHF. Here the CDR3 DNA reads TGTGCCAGCACCACAAATGGGGGAGTAGAGCCCCAGCATTTT.

The CDR3 reads CASSLNLWGYTF. The DNA of the CDR3 is TGTGCCAGCAGTTTAAATCTGTGGGGCTACACCTTC. The rearrangement joins TRBV12-3 or TRBV12-4 to TRBJ1-2; D is unresolved. V was clipped by 2 bases and J by 8 bases, with 9 bases between them. This CDR3 region has 12 residues.

This chain joins TRBV5-1 and TRBJ2-5; the match to TRBD2 covers 7 bases. V shed 4 bases and J 2 bases; nucleotides not matched to a gene: 11. The CDR3 contains 16 residues. The germline gives CDR1 SGHRS, CDR2 YFSETQ. The CDR3 reads CASSPNPAGEQETQYF. The DNA of the CDR3 is TGCGCCAGCAGCCCAAACCCCGCGGGGGAACAAGAGACCCAGTACTTC.

The rearrangement uses TRBV9 and TRBJ2-1, with 8 bases that match TRBD2. Germline V gene sequence: CDR1 SGDLS, CDR2 YYNGEE. CDR3 length: 13 residues. V was pared by 4 bases and J by 9 bases, with 6 bases of the junction left unmatched. The CDR3: CASSPPGTSEQFF. In DNA, the CDR3 is TGTGCCAGCAGCCCCCCCGGGACTAGTGAGCAGTTCTTC.

This clone was counted a single time. V usage is TRBV7-9 and J usage is TRBJ2-1; TRBD1 might be the D (5 bases). This CDR3 has 16 amino acids. CDR1 SEHNR and CDR2 FQNEAQ come from the germline V gene (reference sequence). Trimming stripped 2 bases from V and 2 bases from J, with 13 bases between. CDR3 protein: CASSLRQGKAYNEQFF. The CDR3 DNA sequence: TGTGCCAGCAGCTTAAGGCAGGGAAAGGCCTACAATGAGCAGTTCTTC.

A single count supports this clone. The chain couples TRBV12-3 or TRBV12-4 to TRBJ1-6, with 7 bases that match TRBD1. V lost 10 bases, J lost 7 bases, and 7 bases stayed unmatched. There are 13 residues in the CDR3. CDR3 nucleotides: TGTGCCACCAGGACAGGTTGGAATTCACCCCTCCACTTT. Translated, it gives CATRTGWNSPLHF.

DNA for the CDR3: TGTGCCAGCAGTGAACGGGGACATATTGCTGAAGCTTTCTTT. Amino acid sequence: CASSERGHIAEAFF. The chain recombines TRBV25-1 with TRBJ1-1; D possibly corresponds to TRBD1 (6 bases). V was trimmed by 2 bases and J by 6 bases, leaving 13 bases between them. Germline-derived CDR1 and CDR2 are MGHDK and SYGVNS. The CDR3 contains 14 residues.

The V gene is TRBV5-1, the J gene TRBJ2-7; TRBD2 matches at 12 bases. The trim removed 7 bases at V and 4 bases at J, leaving 6 bases unmatched. CDR3 length equals 14 residues. Per germline, CDR1 SGHRS and CDR2 YFSETQ. The CDR3 sequence: CASGRTSGDYEQYF. The CDR3 bases are TGCGCCAGCGGCCGGACTAGCGGGGATTACGAGCAGTACTTC.

This chain uses TRBV6-5 with TRBJ1-3; D not certain. Germline-derived CDR1 and CDR2 are MNHEY and SVGAGI. The CDR3 consists of 13 residues. Trimming shortened V by 7 bases and J by 4 bases, and 11 bases separated the two germline ends. DNA of the CDR3: TGTGCCAGCATTATCCCCGGGGGAAACACCATATATTTT. Translating it yields CASIIPGGNTIYF.

V and J are TRBV6-5 and TRBJ1-1; D remains ambiguous. There are 12 residues in the CDR3. The germline CDR1 and CDR2 sequences are MNHEY and SVGAGI. Deletions cut 8 bases from V and 1 base from J, with 8 bases between. The CDR3 region has the DNA TGTGCCAGCGCTGGGTGGAACACTGAAGCTTTCTTT. This gives the protein CASAGWNTEAFF.

V usage is TRBV12-3 or TRBV12-4 and J usage is TRBJ2-3; weak D call: TRBD1 (5 bases). The CDR3 runs to 13 residues. The V end was cut by 3 bases, the J end by 6 bases, with 10 bases between. The chain's CDR3 is CASSLIRVDTQYF. CDR3 sequence (DNA): TGTGCCAGCAGTTTGATCAGGGTGGATACGCAGTATTTT.

This clone was seen just once. This chain links TRBV30 with TRBJ1-1; a possible D gene is TRBD1 (6 bases). Germline lookup yields CDR1 GTSNPN and CDR2 SVGIG (reference sequence). V was trimmed by 5 bases and J by 1 base, leaving 11 bases between them. CDR3 length equals 13 residues. DNA for the CDR3: TGTGCCTGGGGGGAGGACAGGAACACTGAAGCTTTCTTT. Amino acid sequence: CAWGEDRNTEAFF.

The chain uses TRBV10-3 and TRBJ1-2, with a tentative D call TRBD1 (6 bases). The V and J ends lost 3 bases and 10 bases respectively, with 21 bases between them. The CDR3 length is 15 residues. Germline CDR1 and CDR2: ENHRY and SYGVKD. The CDR3 coding sequence is TGTGCCATCAGTGAACCCGGGGGCAGCACTGAGTTCTACACCTTC. Translation: CAISEPGGSTEFYTF.

The chain links TRBV7-2 to TRBJ1-2; D is uncertain. V gave up 5 bases and J gave up 4 bases, with 14 bases separating them. The CDR3 has 14 amino acids. Germline CDR1 SGHTA, CDR2 FQGNSA. The CDR3 spells CASSPSLGRYGYTF. The CDR3 coding sequence is TGTGCCAGCAGCCCGAGTCTGGGTCGCTATGGCTACACCTTC. The full variable domain, with the rest looked up from reference TRBV7-2 and TRBJ1-2, is GAGVSQSPSNKVTEKGKDVELRCDPISGHTALYWYRQSLGQGLEFLIYFQGNSAPDKSGLPSDRFSAERTGGSVSTLTIQRTQQEDSAVYLCASSPSLGRYGYTFGSGTRLTVV.

The chain is built from TRBV10-3 and TRBJ2-1; 7 positions agree with TRBD2. Germline values: CDR1 ENHRY, CDR2 SYGVKD. This CDR3 is built from 18 residues. The V segment lost 0 bases and the J segment 12 bases; nucleotides outside the gene matches: 20. The CDR3 bases are TGTGCCATCAGTGAGTCGATGGGGGGGACCTCCTTTGTCCAGGGGCAGTTCTTC. Translated, it gives CAISESMGGTSFVQGQFF.

The chain links TRBV19 to TRBJ1-6, with 9 bases that match TRBD1. The CDR3 runs 16 residues. V lost 5 bases to trimming and J lost 7 bases; unmatched junction nucleotides: 9. Per the germline V gene, CDR1 is LNHDA and CDR2 is SQIVND (reference sequence). DNA for the CDR3: TGTGCCAGTAGTTATTTTGGAGGGACAGGGAATTCACCCCTCCACTTT. This gives the protein CASSYFGGTGNSPLHF.

The chain carries TRBV7-2 and TRBJ1-1, with D maybe TRBD1 (6 bases). The CDR3 contains 15 residues. Germline-derived CDR1 and CDR2 are SGHTA and FQGNSA. Trimming shortened V by 5 bases and J by 1 base, and 14 bases separated the two germline ends. The CDR3 region has the DNA TGTGCCAGCAGCCCACAGGGTGTTAGGAACACTGAAGCTTTCTTT. It is translated as CASSPQGVRNTEAFF.

This chain connects TRBV24-1 to TRBJ2-2, with 9 bases fitting TRBD1. This CDR3 comprises 18 residues. The germline V gene has CDR1 KGHDR and CDR2 SFDVKD. Germline trimming cut 4 bases from V and 0 bases from J; bases unmatched to any gene: 8. The CDR3 protein is CATSDPNRGPTNTGELFF. For the CDR3, the DNA is TGTGCCACCAGTGACCCGAACAGGGGGCCAACGAACACCGGGGAGCTGTTTTTT.

The genes are TRBV6-5 and TRBJ2-7; D unresolved. The CDR3 length is 14 residues. V was pared by 2 bases and J by 1 base, with 9 bases between. CDR1 and CDR2 (germline): MNHEY, SVGAGI. The CDR3 sequence: CASSYRRYSYEQYF. CDR3 coding DNA: TGTGCCAGCAGTTACCGCAGGTATTCCTACGAGCAGTACTTC.